What follows is one T cell receptor beta chain and its context. Trimming left V 4 bases short and J 7 bases short, with 8 bases between. Germline CDR1 MNHEY, CDR2 SVGAGI. The CDR3 spans 11 residues. Healthy controls were blood donor buffy coats. This was a survey-level run. The data were produced by immunoSEQ multiplex PCR, yet TCRdb's version contains in-frame clones alone and is incomplete. The sample has approximately 32,000 clones, less than 70% seen once. The data are from a study of STAT5B mutations in CD4+ large granular lymphocyte leukemia. As for the study in general: Among healthy controls, a particular HLA allele went with more CDR3 'QG' motifs.

The sequencing sample was made of CD4+ T cells from blood buffy coats. This sequence joins TRBV6-5 and TRBJ2-7; D remains ambiguous. The TCR originated in a human donor in good health. CDR3: CASSSVSEQYF. The CDR3 bases are TGTGCCAGCAGTTCGGTGTCGGAGCAGTACTTC.